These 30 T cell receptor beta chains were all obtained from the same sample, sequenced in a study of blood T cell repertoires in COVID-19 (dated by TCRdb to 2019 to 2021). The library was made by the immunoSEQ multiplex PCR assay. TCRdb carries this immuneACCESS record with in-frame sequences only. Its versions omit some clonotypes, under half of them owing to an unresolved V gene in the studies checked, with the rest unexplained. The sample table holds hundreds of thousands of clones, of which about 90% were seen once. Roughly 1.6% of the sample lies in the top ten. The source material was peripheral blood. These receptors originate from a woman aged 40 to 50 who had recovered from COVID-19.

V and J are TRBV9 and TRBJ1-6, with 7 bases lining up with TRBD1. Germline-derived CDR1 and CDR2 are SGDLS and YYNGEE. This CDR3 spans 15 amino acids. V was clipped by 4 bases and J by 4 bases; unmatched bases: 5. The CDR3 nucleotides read TGTGCCAGCAGCCCGGGGACAGCGTATAATTCACCCCTCCACTTT. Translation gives CASSPGTAYNSPLHF.

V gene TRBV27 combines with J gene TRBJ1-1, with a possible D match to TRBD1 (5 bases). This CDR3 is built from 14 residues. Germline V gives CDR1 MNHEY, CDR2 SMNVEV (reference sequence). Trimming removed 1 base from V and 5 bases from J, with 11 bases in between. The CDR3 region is CASSLYGGLTEAFF. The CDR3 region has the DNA TGTGCCAGCAGTTTATACGGGGGGTTGACTGAAGCTTTCTTT.

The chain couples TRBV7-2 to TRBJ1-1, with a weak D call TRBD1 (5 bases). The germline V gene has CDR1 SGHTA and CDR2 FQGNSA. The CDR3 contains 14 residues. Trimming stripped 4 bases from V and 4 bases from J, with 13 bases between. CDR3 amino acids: CASSSTGRSTEAFF. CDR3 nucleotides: TGTGCCAGCAGCTCCACAGGAAGGAGCACTGAAGCTTTCTTT.

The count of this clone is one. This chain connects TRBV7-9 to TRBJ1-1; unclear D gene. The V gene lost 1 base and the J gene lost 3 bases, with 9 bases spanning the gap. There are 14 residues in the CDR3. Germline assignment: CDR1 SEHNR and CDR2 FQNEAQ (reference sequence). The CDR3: CASSLEQADTEAFF. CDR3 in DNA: TGTGCCAGCAGCTTAGAGCAGGCCGACACTGAAGCTTTCTTT.

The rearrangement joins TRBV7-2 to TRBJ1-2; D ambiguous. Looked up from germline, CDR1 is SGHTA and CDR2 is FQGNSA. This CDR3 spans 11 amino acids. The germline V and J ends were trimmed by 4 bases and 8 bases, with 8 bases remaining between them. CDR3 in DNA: TGTGCCAGCAGCTCGCGGTGGGGCTACACCTTC. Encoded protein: CASSSRWGYTF.

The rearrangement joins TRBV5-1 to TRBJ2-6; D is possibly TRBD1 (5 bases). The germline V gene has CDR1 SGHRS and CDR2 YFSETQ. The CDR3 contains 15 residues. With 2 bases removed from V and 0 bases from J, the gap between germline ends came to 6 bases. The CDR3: CASSLGDSGANVLTF. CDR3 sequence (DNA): TGCGCCAGCAGCTTAGGGGACTCTGGGGCCAACGTCCTGACTTTC.

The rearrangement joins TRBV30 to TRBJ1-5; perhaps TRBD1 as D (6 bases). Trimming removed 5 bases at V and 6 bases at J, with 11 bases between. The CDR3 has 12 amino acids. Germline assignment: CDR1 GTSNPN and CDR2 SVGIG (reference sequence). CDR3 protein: CAWDRWGQPQHF. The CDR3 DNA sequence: TGTGCCTGGGACAGGTGGGGTCAGCCCCAGCATTTT.

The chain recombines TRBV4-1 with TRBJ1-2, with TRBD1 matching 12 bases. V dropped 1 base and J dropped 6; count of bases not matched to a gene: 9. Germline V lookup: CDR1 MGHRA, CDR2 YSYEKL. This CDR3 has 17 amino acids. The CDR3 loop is CASSQATTGTGGHGYTF. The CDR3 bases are TGCGCCAGCAGCCAAGCCACGACCGGGACAGGGGGCCATGGCTACACCTTC.

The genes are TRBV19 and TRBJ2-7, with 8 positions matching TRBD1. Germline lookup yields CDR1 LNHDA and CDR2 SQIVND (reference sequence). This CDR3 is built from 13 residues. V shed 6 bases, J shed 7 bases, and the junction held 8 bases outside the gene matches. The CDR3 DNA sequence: TGTGCCAGTAGAGGACAGGGTGGCTTAGAGCAGTACTTC. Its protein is CASRGQGGLEQYF.

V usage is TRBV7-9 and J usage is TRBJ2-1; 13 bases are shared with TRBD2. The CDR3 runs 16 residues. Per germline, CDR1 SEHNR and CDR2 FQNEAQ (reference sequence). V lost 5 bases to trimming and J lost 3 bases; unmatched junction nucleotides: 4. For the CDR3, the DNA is TGTGCCAGCAGCCCGCGACTAGCGGGGGGCTACAATGAGCAGTTCTTC. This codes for CASSPRLAGGYNEQFF.

This CDR3 is CAISERQANYNEQFF. The DNA of the CDR3 is TGTGCCATCAGTGAGCGACAGGCCAACTACAATGAGCAGTTCTTC. The gene calls are TRBV10-3 and TRBJ2-1, with D maybe TRBD1 (6 bases). CDR3 length: 15 amino acids. Trimming took off 2 bases at V and 3 bases at J, with 11 bases between the two ends. From germline, CDR1 is ENHRY and CDR2 SYGVKD.

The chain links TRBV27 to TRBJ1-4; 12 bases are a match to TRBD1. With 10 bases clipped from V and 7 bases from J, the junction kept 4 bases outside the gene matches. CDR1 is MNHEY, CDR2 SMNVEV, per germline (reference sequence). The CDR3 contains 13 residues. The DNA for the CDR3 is TGTGCCACCGGGACAGGGGGCGGTGAAAAACTGTTTTTT. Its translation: CATGTGGGEKLFF. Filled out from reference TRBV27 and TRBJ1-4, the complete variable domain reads EAQVTQNPRYLITVTGKKLTVTCSQNMNHEYMSWYRQDPGLGLRQIYYSMNVEVTDKGDVPEGYKVSRKEKRNFPLILESPSPNQTSLYFCATGTGGGEKLFFGSGTQLSVL.

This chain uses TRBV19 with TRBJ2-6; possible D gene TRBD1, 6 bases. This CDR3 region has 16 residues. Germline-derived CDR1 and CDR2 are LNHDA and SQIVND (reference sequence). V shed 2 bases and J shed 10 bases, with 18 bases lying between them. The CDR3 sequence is CASSILTGQPVNVLTF. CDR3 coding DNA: TGTGCCAGTAGTATATTAACGGGACAACCGGTAAACGTCCTGACTTTC.

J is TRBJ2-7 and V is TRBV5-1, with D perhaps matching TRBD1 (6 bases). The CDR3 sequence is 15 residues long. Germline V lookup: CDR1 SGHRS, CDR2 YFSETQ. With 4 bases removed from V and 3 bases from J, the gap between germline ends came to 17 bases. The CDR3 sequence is CASSKATGLYYEQYF. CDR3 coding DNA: TGCGCCAGCAGCAAGGCGACAGGCCTATACTACGAGCAGTACTTC.

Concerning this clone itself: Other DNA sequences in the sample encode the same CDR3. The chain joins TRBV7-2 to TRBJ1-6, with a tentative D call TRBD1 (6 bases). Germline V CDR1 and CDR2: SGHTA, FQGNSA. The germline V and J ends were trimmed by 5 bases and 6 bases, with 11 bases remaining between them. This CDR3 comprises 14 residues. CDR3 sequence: CASSPTGSNSPLHF. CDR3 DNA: TGTGCCAGCAGCCCGACAGGTAGTAATTCACCCCTCCACTTT.

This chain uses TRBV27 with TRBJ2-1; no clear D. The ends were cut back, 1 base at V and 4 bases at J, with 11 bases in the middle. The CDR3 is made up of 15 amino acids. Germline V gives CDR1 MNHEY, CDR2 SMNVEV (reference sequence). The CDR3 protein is CASSLLGEVYNEQFF. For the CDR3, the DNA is TGTGCCAGCAGTTTATTAGGCGAGGTTTACAATGAGCAGTTCTTC.

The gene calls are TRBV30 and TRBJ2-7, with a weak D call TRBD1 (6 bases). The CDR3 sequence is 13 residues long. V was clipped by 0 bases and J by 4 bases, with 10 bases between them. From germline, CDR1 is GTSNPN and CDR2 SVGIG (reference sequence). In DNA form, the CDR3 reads TGTGCCTGGAGTGTACCCCAGGGGTACGAGCAGTACTTC. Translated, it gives CAWSVPQGYEQYF.

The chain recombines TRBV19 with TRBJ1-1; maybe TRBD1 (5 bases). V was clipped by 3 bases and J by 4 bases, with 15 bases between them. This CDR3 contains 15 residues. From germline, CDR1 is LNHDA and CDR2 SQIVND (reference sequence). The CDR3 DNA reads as TGTGCCAGTAGTATGAATAGGGGTTCGGGCACTGAAGCTTTCTTT. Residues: CASSMNRGSGTEAFF.

CDR3 nucleotide sequence: TGTGCCAGCAGGTCCCCATCCTACGAGCAGTACTTC. It is translated as CASRSPSYEQYF. The chain recombines TRBV6-5 with TRBJ2-7, with D unresolved. V was cut by 6 bases and J by 1 base, with 7 bases left in between. The CDR3 totals 12 residues. The germline V gene encodes CDR1 MNHEY and CDR2 SVGAGI.

The chain's CDR3 is CAISESGGPLGPDTQYF. In DNA, the CDR3 is TGTGCCATCAGTGAGTCGGGGGGACCCCTGGGCCCAGATACGCAGTATTTT. The chain employs TRBV10-3 and TRBJ2-3, with a tentative D call TRBD2 (6 bases). The CDR3 sequence is 17 residues long. V was trimmed by 0 bases and J by 4 bases, leaving 17 bases between them. Germline assignment: CDR1 ENHRY and CDR2 SYGVKD.

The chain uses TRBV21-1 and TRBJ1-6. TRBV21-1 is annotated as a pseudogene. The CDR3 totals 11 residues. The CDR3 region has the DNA TGTGCCAGCATAGGGGGGGACCCCCTCCACTTT. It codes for CASIGGDPLHF.

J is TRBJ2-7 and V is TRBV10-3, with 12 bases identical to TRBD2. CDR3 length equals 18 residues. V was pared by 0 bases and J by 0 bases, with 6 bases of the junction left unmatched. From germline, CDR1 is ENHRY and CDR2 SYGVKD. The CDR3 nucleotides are TGTGCCATCAGTGAGTCGACTAGCGGGGGCGCAAGCTCCTACGAGCAGTACTTC. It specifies CAISESTSGGASSYEQYF.

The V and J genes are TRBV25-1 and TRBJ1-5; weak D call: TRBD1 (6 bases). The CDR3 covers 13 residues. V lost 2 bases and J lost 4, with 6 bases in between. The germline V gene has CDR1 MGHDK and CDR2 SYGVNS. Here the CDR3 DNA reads TGTGCCAGCAGTGAACAGGGGAATCAGCCCCAGCATTTT. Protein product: CASSEQGNQPQHF.

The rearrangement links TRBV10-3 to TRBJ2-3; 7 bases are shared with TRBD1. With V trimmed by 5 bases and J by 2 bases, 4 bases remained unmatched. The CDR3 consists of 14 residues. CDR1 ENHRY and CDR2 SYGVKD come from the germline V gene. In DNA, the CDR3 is TGTGCCATCAGTCGGACAGGAGACACAGATACGCAGTATTTT. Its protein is CAISRTGDTDTQYF.

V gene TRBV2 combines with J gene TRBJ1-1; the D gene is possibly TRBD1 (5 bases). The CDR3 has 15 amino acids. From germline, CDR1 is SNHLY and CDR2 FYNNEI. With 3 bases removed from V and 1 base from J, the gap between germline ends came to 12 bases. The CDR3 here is CASSEQGLGNTEAFF. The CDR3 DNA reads TGTGCCAGCAGTGAGCAGGGATTAGGGAACACTGAAGCTTTCTTT. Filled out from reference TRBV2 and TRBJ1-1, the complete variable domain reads EPEVTQTPSHQVTQMGQEVILRCVPISNHLYFYWYRQILGQKVEFLVSFYNNEISEKSEIFDDQFSVERPDGSNFTLKIRSTKLEDSAMYFCASSEQGLGNTEAFFGQGTRLTVV.

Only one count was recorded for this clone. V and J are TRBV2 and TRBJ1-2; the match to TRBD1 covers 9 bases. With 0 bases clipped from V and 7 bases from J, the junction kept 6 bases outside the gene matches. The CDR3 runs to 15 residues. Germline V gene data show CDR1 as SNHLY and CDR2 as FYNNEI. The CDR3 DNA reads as TGTGCCAGCAGTGAAGCGAGGACAGGGGTTCCTGGCTACACCTTC. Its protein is CASSEARTGVPGYTF. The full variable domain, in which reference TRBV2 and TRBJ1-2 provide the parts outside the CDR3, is EPEVTQTPSHQVTQMGQEVILRCVPISNHLYFYWYRQILGQKVEFLVSFYNNEISEKSEIFDDQFSVERPDGSNFTLKIRSTKLEDSAMYFCASSEARTGVPGYTFGSGTRLTVV.

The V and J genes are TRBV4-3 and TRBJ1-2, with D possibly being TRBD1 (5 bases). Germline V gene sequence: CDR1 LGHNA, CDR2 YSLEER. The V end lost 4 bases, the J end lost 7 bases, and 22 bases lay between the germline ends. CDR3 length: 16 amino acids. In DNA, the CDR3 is TGCGCCAGCAGCCCCTTATGGGACGGGGGTTCGGGTGGCTACACCTTC. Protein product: CASSPLWDGGSGGYTF.

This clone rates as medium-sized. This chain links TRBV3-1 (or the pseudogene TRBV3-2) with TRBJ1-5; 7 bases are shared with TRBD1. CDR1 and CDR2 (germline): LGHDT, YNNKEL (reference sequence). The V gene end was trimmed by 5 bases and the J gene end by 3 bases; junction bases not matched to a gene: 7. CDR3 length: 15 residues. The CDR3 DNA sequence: TGTGCCAGCAGCTACGACAGGGTTGACAATCAGCCCCAGCATTTT. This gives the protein CASSYDRVDNQPQHF.

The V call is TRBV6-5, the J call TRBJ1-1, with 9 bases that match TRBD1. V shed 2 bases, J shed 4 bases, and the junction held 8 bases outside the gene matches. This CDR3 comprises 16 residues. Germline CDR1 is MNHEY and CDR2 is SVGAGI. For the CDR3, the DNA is TGTGCCAGCAGTTACCCCACGACAGGGGGGACCACTGAAGCTTTCTTT. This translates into CASSYPTTGGTTEAFF.

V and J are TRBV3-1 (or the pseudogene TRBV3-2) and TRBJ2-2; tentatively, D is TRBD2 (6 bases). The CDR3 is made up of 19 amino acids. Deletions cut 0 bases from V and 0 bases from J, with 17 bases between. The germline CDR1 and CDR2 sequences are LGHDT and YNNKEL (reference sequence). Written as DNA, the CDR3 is TGTGCCAGCAGCCAAGAAACGGGGGTGAGTTCGACGAACACCGGGGAGCTGTTTTTT. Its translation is CASSQETGVSSTNTGELFF.